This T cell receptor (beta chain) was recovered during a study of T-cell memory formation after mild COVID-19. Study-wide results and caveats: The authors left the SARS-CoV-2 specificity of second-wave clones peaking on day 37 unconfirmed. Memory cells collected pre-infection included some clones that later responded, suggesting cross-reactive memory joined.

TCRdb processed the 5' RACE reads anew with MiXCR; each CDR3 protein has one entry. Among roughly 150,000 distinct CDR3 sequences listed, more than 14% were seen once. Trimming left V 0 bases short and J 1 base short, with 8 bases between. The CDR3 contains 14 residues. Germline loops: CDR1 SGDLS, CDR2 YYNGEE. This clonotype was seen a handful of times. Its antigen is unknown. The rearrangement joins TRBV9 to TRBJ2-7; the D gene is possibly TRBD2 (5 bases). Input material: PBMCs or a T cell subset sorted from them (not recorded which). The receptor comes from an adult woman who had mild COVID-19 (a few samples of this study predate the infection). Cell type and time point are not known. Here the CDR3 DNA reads TGTGCCAGCAGCGTAGGGGGAGTGTCCTACGAGCAGTACTTC. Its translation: CASSVGGVSYEQYF. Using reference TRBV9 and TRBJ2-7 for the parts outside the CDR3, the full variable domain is DSGVTQTPKHLITATGQRVTLRCSPRSGDLSVYWYQQSLDQGLQFLIQYYNGEERAKGNILERFSAQQFPDLHSELNLSSLELGDSALYFCASSVGGVSYEQYFGPGTRLTVT.